This passage covers 27 T cell receptor beta chains from one sample sequenced in a study of shared clonotypes between healthy human individuals. Assay used: immunoSEQ multiplex PCR; TCRdb lists only in-frame clones, some missing. The sample has under 2,500,000 clones, approximately 96% seen once. Input material: naive CD4+ T cells sorted from blood. Subset given: CD45RA+ positively selected. The receptors stem from a man aged 18 to 29 in good health.

The rearrangement uses TRBV7-2 and TRBJ2-7; a possible D gene is TRBD2 (6 bases). This CDR3 contains 15 residues. V lost 1 base and J lost 7, with 17 bases in between. Germline CDR1 reads SGHTA; CDR2 reads FQGNSA. CDR3 nucleotides: TGTGCCAGCAGCTTAGAAAGGACTACCTTACGAGAGCAGTACTTC. Residues: CASSLERTTLREQYF.

The chain links TRBV2 to TRBJ2-2, with 10 bases aligning to TRBD2. This CDR3 region has 17 residues. The germline gives CDR1 SNHLY, CDR2 FYNNEI. The V segment lost 6 bases and the J segment 4 bases; nucleotides outside the gene matches: 11. The chain's CDR3 is CASRGGLAEGSTGELFF. As DNA, the CDR3 is TGTGCCAGCAGAGGTGGACTAGCGGAGGGATCCACCGGGGAGCTGTTTTTT.

Notes on this clone: Other DNA sequences in this sample translate to the same CDR3. V usage is TRBV6-6 and J usage is TRBJ1-2; a possible D gene is TRBD1 (6 bases). CDR1 and CDR2 (germline): MNHNY, SVGAGI (reference sequence). The ends were cut back, 6 bases at V and 1 base at J, with 9 bases in the middle. The CDR3 runs to 13 residues. The DNA of the CDR3 is TGTGCCAGCAGCTTGGACAGTAACTATGGCTACACCTTC. Residues: CASSLDSNYGYTF.

This chain links TRBV2 with TRBJ2-7; 9 nucleotides match TRBD1. Germline lookup yields CDR1 SNHLY and CDR2 FYNNEI. This CDR3 is built from 14 residues. V gave up 7 bases and J gave up 4 bases; unmatched junction bases: 8. In nucleotides, the CDR3 is TGTGCCAGCAACGGGGGACAGGGAGGATACGAGCAGTACTTC. Protein sequence: CASNGGQGGYEQYF. Full variable domain (remainder filled in from reference TRBV2 and TRBJ2-7): EPEVTQTPSHQVTQMGQEVILRCVPISNHLYFYWYRQILGQKVEFLVSFYNNEISEKSEIFDDQFSVERPDGSNFTLKIRSTKLEDSAMYFCASNGGQGGYEQYFGPGTRLTVT.

The J gene is TRBJ1-2, the V gene TRBV18, with D unclear. V was cut by 3 bases and J by 1 base, with 21 bases left in between. The CDR3 is 18 residues long. Germline loops: CDR1 KGHSH, CDR2 LQKENI. DNA for the CDR3: TGTGCCAGCTCACCGTTGAAGGGAGAACACTCCTTTAACTATGGCTACACCTTC. Its translation: CASSPLKGEHSFNYGYTF.

The V call is TRBV10-3, the J call TRBJ2-3, with 7 nucleotides matching TRBD2. This CDR3 comprises 14 residues. Looked up from germline, CDR1 is ENHRY and CDR2 is SYGVKD. V shed 5 bases and J 0 bases; nucleotides not matched to a gene: 2. The CDR3 DNA sequence: TGTGCCATCAGTTTGCGGGAGAGCACAGATACGCAGTATTTT. The encoded protein is CAISLRESTDTQYF.

A word on this clone: Other DNA sequences of this sample code for an identical CDR3. The chain carries TRBV18 and TRBJ2-3, with TRBD1 identical over 8 bases. CDR1 is KGHSH, CDR2 LQKENI, per germline. This CDR3 spans 14 amino acids. Trimming removed 3 bases from V and 4 bases from J; junction bases left unmatched: 3. CDR3 nucleotide sequence: TGTGCCAGCTCACCTGACAGGGGTGCAGATACGCAGTATTTT. It is translated as CASSPDRGADTQYF.

The chain links TRBV6-6 to TRBJ2-7; possibly TRBD1 for D (5 bases). V lost 4 bases and J 6 bases, leaving 7 bases between the germline ends. This CDR3 is built from 11 residues. Germline V CDR1 and CDR2: MNHNY, SVGAGI (reference sequence). The CDR3 protein is CASSWGFEQYF. The CDR3, as DNA: TGTGCCAGCAGTTGGGGCTTCGAGCAGTACTTC.

This chain links TRBV18 with TRBJ2-7; the match to TRBD1 covers 7 bases. Per the germline V gene, CDR1 is KGHSH and CDR2 is LQKENI. This CDR3 is built from 17 residues. J gave up 0 bases and V 3 bases, and 11 bases lay outside the gene matches. CDR3 sequence (DNA): TGTGCCAGCTCACCGCCACAGGGGACAGTATACTCCTACGAGCAGTACTTC. Protein sequence: CASSPPQGTVYSYEQYF.

The chain couples TRBV18 to TRBJ2-2; D remains ambiguous. This CDR3 has 13 residues. The germline V and J ends were trimmed by 3 bases and 6 bases, with 8 bases remaining between them. Germline CDR1 KGHSH, CDR2 LQKENI. The chain's CDR3 is CASSPRSSGELFF. The DNA of the CDR3 is TGTGCCAGCTCACCCAGGTCTTCCGGGGAGCTGTTTTTT.

The rearrangement uses TRBV18 and TRBJ2-5; maybe TRBD2 (5 bases). V lost 2 bases and J lost 5, with 9 bases in between. The length of the CDR3 is 13 residues. The V gene's germline CDR1 is KGHSH and CDR2 LQKENI. The CDR3 loop is CASSPTPGETQYF. CDR3 DNA: TGTGCCAGCTCACCAACCCCGGGGGAGACCCAGTACTTC.

V usage is TRBV6-6 and J usage is TRBJ1-4, with D maybe TRBD1 (6 bases). The CDR3 sequence is 14 residues long. The germline gives CDR1 MNHNY, CDR2 SVGAGI (reference sequence). V was shortened by 2 bases and J by 5 bases, with 9 bases between the two germline ends. The CDR3 DNA reads as TGTGCCAGCAGTTACGGGGGCTGGAATGAAAAACTGTTTTTT. Residues: CASSYGGWNEKLFF.

The rearrangement uses TRBV28 and TRBJ1-2, with D hard to call. This CDR3 region has 12 residues. Deletions cut 6 bases from V and 8 bases from J, with 13 bases between. Germline CDR1 reads MDHEN; CDR2 reads SYDVKM. The CDR3 reads CASSRLSWGYTF. The CDR3, as DNA: TGTGCCAGCAGCCGCCTGTCCTGGGGCTACACCTTC.

The chain has TRBV11-2 and TRBJ2-3; tentatively, D is TRBD2 (5 bases). Germline CDR1 is SGHAT and CDR2 is FQNNGV. V lost 0 bases, J lost 2 bases, and 6 bases lay in between. The CDR3 has 14 amino acids. The chain's CDR3 is CASSLDLATDTQYF. The DNA for the CDR3 is TGTGCCAGCAGCTTAGATCTAGCCACAGATACGCAGTATTTT. Looking up the rest from reference TRBV11-2 and TRBJ2-3 gives the full variable domain: EAGVAQSPRYKIIEKRQSVAFWCNPISGHATLYWYQQILGQGPKLLIQFQNNGVVDDSQLPKDRFSAERLKGVDSTLKIQPAKLEDSAVYLCASSLDLATDTQYFGPGTRLTVL.

The rearrangement uses TRBV6-1 and TRBJ2-6, with a weak D call TRBD2 (7 bases). The CDR3 contains 15 residues. Germline V gives CDR1 MNHNS, CDR2 SASEGT. V lost 3 bases and J 4 bases, leaving 10 bases between the germline ends. The DNA of the CDR3 is TGTGCCAGCAGTGATGGGGGGGCAGGGGCCAACGTCCTGACTTTC. Translating it yields CASSDGGAGANVLTF.

The rearrangement uses TRBV2 and TRBJ1-1, with a tentative D call TRBD1 (6 bases). Germline assignment: CDR1 SNHLY and CDR2 FYNNEI. Trimming took 9 bases from V and 2 from J, leaving 10 bases between them. This CDR3 comprises 12 residues. The CDR3 loop is CARRTANTEAFF. CDR3 coding DNA: TGTGCCAGAAGGACAGCCAACACTGAAGCTTTCTTT.

This rearrangement joins TRBV6-5 to TRBJ2-2; 10 bases align to TRBD2. Unmatched junction bases numbered 7, after V lost 6 bases and J lost 6 bases. This CDR3 is 15 amino acids long. In germline, CDR1 is MNHEY, CDR2 SVGAGI. The CDR3 DNA reads TGTGCCAGCAGCCAGATCGGACTAGCGGCCGGGGAGCTGTTTTTT. It translates to CASSQIGLAAGELFF.

V gene TRBV6-5 combines with J gene TRBJ1-1; D remains ambiguous. V dropped 10 bases and J dropped 1 base, with 13 bases sitting between them. This CDR3 has 13 residues. CDR1 is MNHEY and CDR2 is SVGAGI in the germline V gene. The CDR3 is CATYSRANTEAFF. The CDR3 DNA reads as TGTGCCACCTACTCGCGGGCGAACACTGAAGCTTTCTTT.

This chain joins TRBV19 and TRBJ2-2, with 8 positions matching TRBD1. The germline V gene has CDR1 LNHDA and CDR2 SQIVND (reference sequence). Germline trimming cut 7 bases from V and 6 bases from J; bases unmatched to any gene: 13. CDR3 size: 16 residues. CDR3 protein: CASTRRPGGKSGELFF. CDR3 DNA sequence: TGTGCCAGTACCAGAAGGCCAGGGGGCAAATCCGGGGAGCTGTTTTTT.

The chain uses TRBV28 and TRBJ1-2, with TRBD1 as a possible D gene (6 bases). The V gene lost 6 bases and the J gene lost 4 bases, with 18 bases spanning the gap. Looked up from germline, CDR1 is MDHEN and CDR2 is SYDVKM. This CDR3 comprises 15 residues. The CDR3 DNA reads TGTGCCAGCAGCCCCCCCGCGGCGGGGGCCTATGGCTACACCTTC. Its translation: CASSPPAAGAYGYTF.

This clone showed up just once. The chain couples TRBV7-9 to TRBJ1-2; no reliable D call. There are 13 residues in the CDR3. Germline-derived CDR1 and CDR2 are SEHNR and FQNEAQ (reference sequence). V was pared by 8 bases and J by 3 bases, with 13 bases between. The CDR3 sequence is CASSLGSDYGYTF. The CDR3 region has the DNA TGTGCCAGCTCCCTGGGGTCGGACTATGGCTACACCTTC.

V is TRBV5-4 and J is TRBJ2-2; 14 bases map to TRBD2. CDR3 length: 17 amino acids. Germline V gene lookup returns CDR1 SGHNT and CDR2 YYREEE (reference sequence). V was pared by 5 bases and J by 4 bases, with 7 bases of the junction left unmatched. The CDR3 coding sequence is TGTGCCAGCAGATCCGGGACTAGCGGGAGTGTCACCGGGGAGCTGTTTTTT. This encodes CASRSGTSGSVTGELFF. Complete variable domain (other parts from reference TRBV5-4 and TRBJ2-2): ETGVTQSPTHLIKTRGQQVTLRCSSQSGHNTVSWYQQALGQGPQFIFQYYREEENGRGNFPPRFSGLQFPNYSSELNVNALELDDSALYLCASRSGTSGSVTGELFFGEGSRLTVL.

Comments on this clone: This sample includes further DNA sequences coding for the same CDR3. This sequence joins TRBV9 and TRBJ2-3; tentative D call: TRBD2 (5 bases). V lost 4 bases and J 5 bases, leaving 5 bases between the germline ends. The CDR3 extends over 11 amino acids. Germline assignment: CDR1 SGDLS and CDR2 YYNGEE. The CDR3 DNA reads TGTGCCAGCAGCCGGGGAGATACGCAGTATTTT. This gives the protein CASSRGDTQYF.

As for this clone: Other DNA sequences in this sample translate to the same CDR3. V usage is TRBV28 and J usage is TRBJ2-7; TRBD1 is a possible D gene (6 bases). V lost 5 bases to trimming and J lost 1 base, with 12 bases between them. Germline V CDR1 and CDR2: MDHEN, SYDVKM. The CDR3 has 14 amino acids. The CDR3: CASSLLRGSYEQYF. The CDR3 nucleotides read TGTGCCAGCAGTCTACTAAGGGGGTCCTACGAGCAGTACTTC.

To note about this clone: The identical CDR3 is also encoded by other nucleotide sequences in the sample. In DNA, the CDR3 is TGCGCCAGCAGCCCGACTAGCGGGATCTACAATGAGCAGTTCTTC. Translation gives CASSPTSGIYNEQFF. The chain has TRBV5-1 and TRBJ2-1, with 11 bases that match TRBD2. Looked up from germline, CDR1 is SGHRS and CDR2 is YFSETQ. This CDR3 has 15 amino acids. With V trimmed by 4 bases and J by 3 bases, 3 bases remained unmatched.

The chain has TRBV4-1 and TRBJ2-5; D is unresolved. Per germline, CDR1 MGHRA and CDR2 YSYEKL. V gave up 4 bases and J gave up 1 base, with 7 bases separating them. The CDR3 is 13 residues long. The CDR3: CASSLVIQETQYF. DNA of the CDR3: TGCGCCAGCAGCCTGGTAATCCAAGAGACCCAGTACTTC.

This clone showed up just once. This chain connects TRBV5-1 to TRBJ2-7, with D maybe TRBD1 (7 bases). Looked up from germline, CDR1 is SGHRS and CDR2 is YFSETQ. There are 16 residues in the CDR3. V dropped 5 bases and J dropped 3 bases, with 21 bases sitting between them. CDR3 sequence: CASSQRGDSALYEQYF. CDR3 DNA sequence: TGCGCCAGCAGTCAAAGGGGGGACAGTGCCCTCTACGAGCAGTACTTC.